This T cell receptor beta chain was identified during a study of blood T cell repertoires in COVID-19. Germline CDR1 reads MNHEY; CDR2 reads SVGAGI. This CDR3 comprises 12 residues. V dropped 5 bases and J dropped 5 bases, with 9 bases sitting between them. Per the original methods: Amplification with reference gene primers provided the estimates of nucleated cell counts. The repertoire was sequenced with immunoSEQ multiplex PCR; TCRdb's copy has only in-frame clones and lacks some. That table is the source of V, J and clone size, and D and trimming were worked out from the DNA. In the table there are 200,000 to 250,000 clones, about 85% of which are singletons.

This sequence was found in a man aged 30 to 45 with active or convalescent COVID-19. The V and J genes are TRBV6-5 and TRBJ1-1; weak D call: TRBD1 (5 bases). Sequenced material: peripheral blood. This CDR3 is CASSPGGTEAFF. CDR3 nucleotides: TGTGCCAGCAGTCCGGGGGGGACTGAAGCTTTCTTT.